This T cell receptor beta chain was observed in a study of human T cells and chemical hapten exposure. The CDR3 consists of 15 residues. Trimming removed 5 bases from V and 10 bases from J, with 18 bases in between. Germline V gene lookup returns CDR1 SGHAT and CDR2 FQNNGV. Documented time point: pre-sensitization, week 0. Treatment in this sample: therapeutic diphenylcyclopropenone sensitization with weekly scalp DPC. TCRdb ran MiXCR on the RACE reads and lists one entry per CDR3 protein. Of 280,000 or so distinct CDR3 sequences in the sample, roughly 7.7% are singletons; the top ten hold 1.2%. The chain uses TRBV11-2 and TRBJ1-6; D unclear. The source is a man aged 18-30 years with alopecia areata. Some clones in this sample may be carry-over from other donors' samples. The source material was whole blood, sampled in connection with sensitization to the hapten diphenylcyclopropenone (DPC). CDR3 in amino acids: CASSRTTLSRSPLHF. CDR3 DNA: TGTGCCAGCAGCCGTACGACACTAAGTCGGTCACCCCTCCACTTT.